The 14 T cell receptor beta chains below come from one sample, sequenced in a study of T cells after yellow fever vaccination. TCRdb re-called the 5' RACE reads through MiXCR, storing one row per CDR3 protein. The sample comprises hundreds of thousands of distinct CDR3 sequences, roughly an eighth of which are singletons, and under 15% rests with the top ten. The sequenced sample was PBMCs, obtained on the day of the yellow fever booster vaccination. The receptors shown here come from a man aged 25-45 years who received the YFV17D yellow fever vaccine.

This clonotype was observed a few times. The chain links TRBV12-3 or TRBV12-4 to TRBJ2-2; maybe TRBD1 (6 bases). V was clipped by 5 bases and J by 3 bases, with 13 bases between them. CDR3 length equals 15 residues. The CDR3 protein is CASSQRGGDTGELFF. DNA for the CDR3: TGTGCCAGCAGTCAACGAGGGGGAGACACCGGGGAGCTGTTTTTT.

V is TRBV29-1 and J is TRBJ2-7; TRBD2 is a possible D gene (6 bases). This CDR3 comprises 13 residues. Trimming took 4 bases from V and 1 from J, leaving 11 bases between them. CDR1 and CDR2 (germline): SQVTM, ANQGSEA. The CDR3 region has the DNA TGCAGCGTTGGCGGGGCGTCTTCCTACGAGCAGTACTTC. This sequence encodes CSVGGASSYEQYF.

This clonotype was seen more than once but under ten times. CDR3 DNA sequence: TGTGCCAGCAGCTGGGACACCAGTGGGGGCTACACCTTC. Encoded protein: CASSWDTSGGYTF. V gene TRBV7-2 combines with J gene TRBJ1-2, with D possibly TRBD1 on 6 matching bases. From germline, CDR1 is SGHTA and CDR2 FQGNSA. CDR3 size: 13 residues. V lost 4 bases and J lost 8, with 14 bases in between.

V gene TRBV7-9 combines with J gene TRBJ2-1, with a possible D match to TRBD2 (6 bases). CDR3 length equals 14 residues. CDR1 SEHNR and CDR2 FQNEAQ come from the germline V gene (reference sequence). Trimming cost V 5 bases and J 8 bases, with 16 bases left between them. The CDR3 here is CASSPGLPGDEQFF. The CDR3 DNA sequence: TGTGCCAGCAGCCCGGGACTCCCGGGTGATGAGCAGTTCTTC. Looking up the rest from reference TRBV7-9 and TRBJ2-1 gives the full variable domain: DTGVSQNPRHKITKRGQNVTFRCDPISEHNRLYWYRQTLGQGPEFLTYFQNEAQLEKSRLLSDRFSAERPKGSFSTLEIQRTEQGDSAMYLCASSPGLPGDEQFFGPGTRLTVL.

This clonotype was observed at least ten times. The chain recombines TRBV7-2 with TRBJ1-5; the D is unclear. The CDR3 runs to 14 residues. Looked up from germline, CDR1 is SGHTA and CDR2 is FQGNSA. V was pared by 3 bases and J by 2 bases, with 8 bases between. In DNA, the CDR3 is TGTGCCAGCAGCTTCCGGGCCGGCAATCAGCCCCAGCATTTT. Translation gives CASSFRAGNQPQHF.

The V gene is TRBV24-1, the J gene TRBJ2-3, with 7 positions matching TRBD2. CDR1 is KGHDR, CDR2 SFDVKD, per germline. This CDR3 comprises 16 residues. Trimming cost V 5 bases and J 1 base; bases outside gene matches: 8. DNA of the CDR3: TGTGCCACCAGTGCTTCGGCTAGCGGACGCACAGATACGCAGTATTTT. Amino acids: CATSASASGRTDTQYF.

The V and J genes are TRBV27 and TRBJ2-7, with 15 bases that match TRBD2. Per the germline V gene, CDR1 is MNHEY and CDR2 is SMNVEV (reference sequence). The CDR3 spans 17 residues. Trimming at V came to 5 bases and at J to 7 bases, leaving 12 bases not matched to a gene. The CDR3 region has the DNA TGTGCCAGCAGTCCGATACCGGGACTAGCGGGAGGAGAAGAGCAGTACTTC. Translating gives CASSPIPGLAGGEEQYF.

This rearrangement joins TRBV5-6 to TRBJ2-2; D remains unclear. V lost 4 bases to trimming and J lost 6 bases, with 10 bases between them. Germline V gene lookup returns CDR1 SGHDT and CDR2 YYEEEE. There are 13 residues in the CDR3. The CDR3 region has the DNA TGTGCCAGCAGCCCCGCCTATTCCGGGGAGCTGTTTTTT. This encodes CASSPAYSGELFF.

This clonotype appeared a few times. The chain employs TRBV4-2 and TRBJ2-1; 10 positions agree with TRBD2. The germline V gene has CDR1 LGHNA and CDR2 YNFKEQ. J gave up 0 bases and V 4 bases, and 9 bases lay outside the gene matches. The CDR3 is 18 residues long. This chain's CDR3 is CASSLTSLAGGSYNEQFF. CDR3 bases: TGTGCCAGCAGCCTGACTAGTTTAGCGGGAGGCTCCTACAATGAGCAGTTCTTC.

The chain employs TRBV20-1 and TRBJ2-1, with 7 bases aligning to TRBD2. Germline CDR1 is DFQATT and CDR2 is SNEGSKA (reference sequence). V lost 3 bases to trimming and J lost 6 bases; unmatched junction nucleotides: 5. The CDR3 runs 13 residues. CDR3 in DNA: TGCAGTGCTAGTGCCGGGACTATCAATGAGCAGTTCTTC. Amino acids: CSASAGTINEQFF.

CDR3 amino acids: CSTGTGARETQYF. The CDR3 DNA is TGCAGCACAGGGACAGGGGCTAGGGAGACCCAGTACTTC. The V call is TRBV29-1, the J call TRBJ2-5; 10 positions agree with TRBD1. Germline CDR1 SQVTM, CDR2 ANQGSEA. This CDR3 is 13 amino acids long. The V and J ends lost 8 bases and 5 bases, in that order; junction bases with no gene match: 8.

Remarks on this clonotype: A junction boundary mismatches the germline segment, possibly from a read error. The rearrangement links TRBV12-3 or TRBV12-4 to TRBJ2-5; no clear D. The CDR3 is 13 amino acids. In DNA form, the CDR3 reads TGTGCCAGCAGCTTAGCAGTACAAGGGACCCAGTACTTC. This codes for CASSLAVQGTQYF.

This clonotype was seen a few times. The chain is built from TRBV5-1 and TRBJ1-2; D gene uncertain. CDR1 is SGHRS and CDR2 is YFSETQ in the germline V gene. Trimming pared 0 bases from V and 4 bases from J, leaving 10 bases between. CDR3 size: 14 residues. CDR3 amino acids: CASSLEAASYGYTF. The CDR3 DNA reads TGCGCCAGCAGCTTGGAGGCAGCCAGCTATGGCTACACCTTC.

This chain uses TRBV7-9 with TRBJ2-5; perhaps TRBD1 as D (6 bases). The CDR3 covers 15 residues. Per the germline V gene, CDR1 is SEHNR and CDR2 is FQNEAQ (reference sequence). The germline V and J ends were trimmed by 3 bases and 2 bases, with 13 bases remaining between them. The CDR3 DNA follows: TGTGCCAGCAGCTTCCGGGACAAGCATCAAGAGACCCAGTACTTC. Its translation: CASSFRDKHQETQYF.